Shown below are 30 T cell receptor beta chains from a single sample sequenced in a study of T cell responses to AZD1222 COVID-19 vaccine. Profiling relied on immunoSEQ multiplex PCR, and the TCRdb table lists in-frame clones only, not all of them. The table lists around 120,000 clones, 80% to 90% of them singletons. The sample consisted of peripheral blood, taken 28 days after the second AZD1222 dose. The receptors shown here come from an adult who received the AZD1222 COVID-19 vaccine.

The genes are TRBV28 and TRBJ1-4; D uncertain. The CDR3 contains 12 residues. V lost 6 bases to trimming and J lost 14 bases, with 16 bases between them. Germline V gene sequence: CDR1 MDHEN, CDR2 SYDVKM. CDR3: CASSNPGRRLFF. The CDR3 nucleotides are TGTGCCAGCAGCAACCCGGGCAGACGGCTGTTTTTT.

This chain connects TRBV2 to TRBJ1-4; 9 bases align to TRBD1. CDR1 is SNHLY and CDR2 is FYNNEI in the germline V gene. This CDR3 comprises 15 residues. J gave up 7 bases and V 2 bases, and 5 bases lay outside the gene matches. Written as DNA, the CDR3 is TGTGCCAGCAGTGAAACAGGGGGCACAGGTGAAAAACTGTTTTTT. This translates into CASSETGGTGEKLFF.

The chain employs TRBV7-2 and TRBJ2-3; D is perhaps TRBD1 (6 bases). Trimming removed 1 base at V and 4 bases at J, with 18 bases between. Germline CDR1 reads SGHTA; CDR2 reads FQGNSA. CDR3 size: 17 residues. CDR3 protein: CASSLGGWGQLADTQYF. The CDR3 DNA reads TGTGCCAGCAGCTTAGGTGGGTGGGGGCAGCTGGCAGATACGCAGTATTTT.

The chain employs TRBV15 and TRBJ2-7; D is unresolved. The CDR3 runs 14 residues. V was clipped by 1 base and J by 3 bases, with 10 bases between them. The germline V gene has CDR1 LNHNV and CDR2 YYDKDF (reference sequence). The CDR3: CATSRVEALYEQYF. For the CDR3, the DNA is TGTGCCACCAGCAGAGTTGAGGCTCTCTACGAGCAGTACTTC.

The chain couples TRBV3-1 (or the pseudogene TRBV3-2) to TRBJ1-2; 8 positions agree with TRBD1. This CDR3 contains 15 residues. The ends lost 1 base at V and 8 bases at J; junction bases unmatched: 9. Germline loops: CDR1 LGHDT, CDR2 YNNKEL (reference sequence). In nucleotides, the CDR3 is TGTGCCAGCAGCCAAGCCACAGGGGGGTTTGGAGGCTACACCTTC. Translation gives CASSQATGGFGGYTF.

The chain has TRBV7-9 and TRBJ1-1; perhaps TRBD1 as D (5 bases). V lost 7 bases, J lost 10 bases, and 22 bases lay in between. The CDR3 spans 14 residues. Germline V gene sequence: CDR1 SEHNR, CDR2 FQNEAQ (reference sequence). CDR3 in DNA: TGTGCCAGCACCCAAGGGGCAGGGAATCGTCGAGCTTTCTTT. This encodes CASTQGAGNRRAFF.

The DNA for the CDR3 is TGCGCCAGCAGTCAGGATTCACCTAACTATGGCTACACCTTC. Amino acids: CASSQDSPNYGYTF. The chain has TRBV23-1 and TRBJ1-2; D is uncertain. TRBV23-1 is an ORF; its function is uncertain. V lost 3 bases and J lost 0, with 8 bases in between. The CDR3 consists of 14 residues.

The CDR3 reads CASRLRTGVAETQYF. The CDR3 DNA sequence: TGTGCCAGCAGACTTCGGACAGGGGTGGCTGAGACCCAGTACTTC. The chain is built from TRBV6-5 and TRBJ2-5, with 9 bases that match TRBD1. The V gene end was trimmed by 6 bases and the J gene end by 5 bases; junction bases not matched to a gene: 10. The CDR3 loop spans 15 amino acids. CDR1 MNHEY and CDR2 SVGAGI come from the germline V gene.

V is TRBV28 and J is TRBJ1-2, with D hard to call. The germline V gene encodes CDR1 MDHEN and CDR2 SYDVKM. The CDR3 contains 14 residues. V was cut by 6 bases and J by 8 bases, with 19 bases left in between. CDR3 DNA sequence: TGTGCCAGCAGCTCGACCCGGGCAATTCGGGGCTACACCTTC. It specifies CASSSTRAIRGYTF.

The V and J genes are TRBV12-3 or TRBV12-4 and TRBJ1-4; D remains unclear. Trimming shortened V by 5 bases and J by 6 bases, and 10 bases separated the two germline ends. The CDR3 runs 13 residues. The CDR3 nucleotides are TGTGCCAGCAGTCGCGCTGACTATGAAAAACTGTTTTTT. Its translation is CASSRADYEKLFF.

This rearrangement joins TRBV7-8 to TRBJ2-7; D unclear. CDR3 length: 15 amino acids. Germline CDR1 and CDR2: SGHVS and FQNEAQ. With 5 bases removed from V and 0 bases from J, the gap between germline ends came to 14 bases. The CDR3 is CASSPVGVISYEQYF. The CDR3 DNA reads TGTGCCAGCAGCCCCGTTGGTGTGATCTCCTACGAGCAGTACTTC. Full variable domain (outside the CDR3, taken from reference TRBV7-8 and TRBJ2-7): GAGVSQSPRYKVAKRGQDVALRCDPISGHVSLFWYQQALGQGPEFLTYFQNEAQLDKSGLPSDRFFAERPEGSVSTLKIQRTQQEDSAVYLCASSPVGVISYEQYFGPGTRLTVT.

This clone came up a few times. CDR3 sequence (DNA): TGTGCCAGCAGCCTGTCCGGGACAGGCTTTCAGCCCCAGCATTTT. Amino acid sequence: CASSLSGTGFQPQHF. This chain links TRBV5-5 with TRBJ1-5, with 8 bases aligning to TRBD1. CDR3 length: 15 amino acids. From germline, CDR1 is SGHKS and CDR2 YYEKEE (reference sequence). V gave up 4 bases and J gave up 6 bases; unmatched junction bases: 9.

The chain employs TRBV19 and TRBJ1-2; no clear D gene. The CDR3 runs 14 residues. Trimming removed 3 bases at V and 2 bases at J, with 10 bases between. CDR1 is LNHDA, CDR2 SQIVND, per germline (reference sequence). The CDR3 is CASSIRHENYGYTF. The DNA of the CDR3 is TGTGCCAGTAGTATTCGACATGAGAACTATGGCTACACCTTC.

This chain uses TRBV18 with TRBJ2-7; tentative D call: TRBD1 (6 bases). The CDR3 is 13 residues long. The V end was cut by 4 bases, the J end by 6 bases, with 13 bases between. Per germline, CDR1 KGHSH and CDR2 LQKENI. CDR3 loop: CASSQSTGLEQYF. The CDR3 bases are TGTGCCAGCTCACAATCGACAGGCCTCGAGCAGTACTTC.

The chain has TRBV13 and TRBJ2-7; D call uncertain. V shed 2 bases and J shed 0 bases, with 8 bases lying between them. This CDR3 is built from 14 residues. CDR1 PRHDT and CDR2 FYEKMQ come from the germline V gene (reference sequence). CDR3 residues: CASSLLYSSYEQYF. As DNA, the CDR3 is TGTGCCAGCAGCTTATTGTACAGCTCCTACGAGCAGTACTTC.

V is TRBV5-4 and J is TRBJ1-4; possibly TRBD1 for D (6 bases). V shed 5 bases and J shed 8 bases, with 16 bases lying between them. Germline V CDR1 and CDR2: SGHNT, YYREEE (reference sequence). The CDR3 runs to 14 residues. DNA for the CDR3: TGTGCCAGCAGACCGGACGCCGGGGGCGAAAAACTGTTTTTT. It codes for CASRPDAGGEKLFF.

V and J are TRBV6-5 and TRBJ1-6; D is uncertain. CDR3 size: 13 residues. With 5 bases removed from V and 11 bases from J, the gap between germline ends came to 13 bases. CDR1 MNHEY and CDR2 SVGAGI come from the germline V gene. This CDR3 is CASSPDLMPPLHF. CDR3 DNA: TGTGCCAGCAGTCCCGACCTGATGCCACCCCTCCACTTT.

J is TRBJ2-7 and V is TRBV21-1; whether TRBD1, the table's D call, matches the DNA was not checked. TRBV21-1 is a documented pseudogene. The CDR3 consists of 18 residues. The CDR3: CASSKDPLGTGLLYEQYF. The CDR3 nucleotides read TGTGCCAGCAGCAAAGACCCCTTGGGGACAGGTCTTCTGTACGAGCAGTACTTC.

The chain recombines TRBV3-1 (or the pseudogene TRBV3-2) with TRBJ1-5; 10 nucleotides align to TRBD1. The CDR3 runs 16 residues. Germline lookup yields CDR1 LGHDT and CDR2 YNNKEL (reference sequence). V lost 3 bases and J lost 4; bases outside the gene matches: 6. The CDR3 region has the DNA TGTGCCAGCAGCCAGAGTGGGACAGGGGTGAATCAGCCCCAGCATTTT. It translates to CASSQSGTGVNQPQHF.

Notes on this clone: Other DNA variants within this sample encode the same CDR3. The rearrangement links TRBV15 to TRBJ1-2; 7 bases map to TRBD1. Germline V gene lookup returns CDR1 LNHNV and CDR2 YYDKDF (reference sequence). There are 15 residues in the CDR3. V lost 0 bases, J lost 4 bases, and 5 bases stayed unmatched. CDR3 coding DNA: TGTGCCACCAGCAGAGATACACAGGGGTCCTATGGCTACACCTTC. This translates into CATSRDTQGSYGYTF.

In its sample, this clone was seen once. The genes are TRBV19 and TRBJ1-5, with 11 bases fitting TRBD1. From germline, CDR1 is LNHDA and CDR2 SQIVND (reference sequence). The length of the CDR3 is 15 residues. The J segment lost 2 bases and the V segment lost 5 bases, leaving 2 bases of the junction unmatched. CDR3 sequence: CASSLGQGGNQPQHF. The DNA of the CDR3 is TGTGCCAGTAGTTTGGGACAGGGGGGCAATCAGCCCCAGCATTTT.

This clone was seen once. The rearrangement uses TRBV5-4 and TRBJ1-6, with 8 bases matching TRBD1. The CDR3 consists of 15 residues. Germline V gene sequence: CDR1 SGHNT, CDR2 YYREEE (reference sequence). The ends lost 4 bases at V and 10 bases at J; junction bases unmatched: 10. The CDR3 region is CASSIDRGGGSPLHF. In nucleotides, the CDR3 is TGTGCCAGCAGCATTGACAGGGGAGGCGGGTCACCCCTCCACTTT.

This chain connects TRBV19 to TRBJ2-1; D tentatively fits TRBD1 or TRBD2 (7 bases each). V lost 7 bases to trimming and J lost 9 bases, with 19 bases between them. The CDR3 is 14 amino acids. CDR1 and CDR2 from the germline V gene are LNHDA and SQIVND (reference sequence). The CDR3 DNA follows: TGTGCCAGTAAGGGGGCGGGGGACTGGGTTGAGCAGTTCTTC. Translation: CASKGAGDWVEQFF.

The chain carries TRBV6-5 and TRBJ1-4; D gene uncertain. The length of the CDR3 is 14 residues. Germline CDR1 is MNHEY and CDR2 is SVGAGI. V was trimmed by 6 bases and J by 2 bases, leaving 10 bases between them. The CDR3, as DNA: TGTGCCAGCAGATCCGACGGGACTAATGAAAAACTGTTTTTT. Amino acids: CASRSDGTNEKLFF.

The chain joins TRBV9 to TRBJ1-5; D remains unclear. Trimming shortened V by 0 bases and J by 2 bases, and 9 bases separated the two germline ends. The germline CDR1 and CDR2 sequences are SGDLS and YYNGEE. CDR3 length equals 15 residues. The CDR3 nucleotides are TGTGCCAGCAGCGTAGATGGGAGTCGCAATCAGCCCCAGCATTTT. Protein: CASSVDGSRNQPQHF.

The chain couples TRBV5-6 to TRBJ1-5; D gene ambiguous. CDR1 is SGHDT, CDR2 YYEEEE, per germline. V lost 4 bases and J lost 0, with 8 bases in between. CDR3 length: 14 residues. In DNA form, the CDR3 reads TGTGCCAGCAGCGGCCCGGGTAGCAATCAGCCCCAGCATTTT. Translation gives CASSGPGSNQPQHF.

V is TRBV28 and J is TRBJ2-5; either TRBD1 or TRBD2 may supply D (6 bases each). This CDR3 is 12 amino acids long. The germline gives CDR1 MDHEN, CDR2 SYDVKM. V lost 6 bases and J 9 bases, leaving 14 bases between the germline ends. The CDR3: CASRMEEGAQYF. The DNA of the CDR3 is TGTGCCAGCAGGATGGAGGAGGGGGCCCAGTACTTC.

This clone was picked up a small number of times. The chain employs TRBV9 and TRBJ2-1; TRBD2 agrees at 7 bases. J was trimmed by 6 bases and V by 3 bases; bases with no gene match: 6. Germline V gene sequence: CDR1 SGDLS, CDR2 YYNGEE. The CDR3 loop spans 14 amino acids. The CDR3 sequence is CASSGGRAPNEQFF. In nucleotides, the CDR3 is TGTGCCAGCAGCGGAGGGAGGGCTCCCAATGAGCAGTTCTTC.

The chain joins TRBV27 to TRBJ1-1; 9 nucleotides align to TRBD1. The CDR3 spans 16 residues. Germline-derived CDR1 and CDR2 are MNHEY and SMNVEV (reference sequence). V shed 5 bases and J 3 bases; nucleotides not matched to a gene: 10. In nucleotides, the CDR3 is TGTGCCAGCAGTGCTTACACAGGGGGCGGTTACACTGAAGCTTTCTTT. Translated: CASSAYTGGGYTEAFF.

The chain combines TRBV5-8 with TRBJ1-4; maybe TRBD1 (5 bases). CDR1 is SGHTS and CDR2 is YDEGEE in the germline V gene. V was clipped by 5 bases and J by 7 bases, with 15 bases between them. CDR3 size: 14 residues. The CDR3 region has the DNA TGTGCCAGCAGGTTACAGGTCTTAGGTGAAAAACTGTTTTTT. Translation: CASRLQVLGEKLFF.